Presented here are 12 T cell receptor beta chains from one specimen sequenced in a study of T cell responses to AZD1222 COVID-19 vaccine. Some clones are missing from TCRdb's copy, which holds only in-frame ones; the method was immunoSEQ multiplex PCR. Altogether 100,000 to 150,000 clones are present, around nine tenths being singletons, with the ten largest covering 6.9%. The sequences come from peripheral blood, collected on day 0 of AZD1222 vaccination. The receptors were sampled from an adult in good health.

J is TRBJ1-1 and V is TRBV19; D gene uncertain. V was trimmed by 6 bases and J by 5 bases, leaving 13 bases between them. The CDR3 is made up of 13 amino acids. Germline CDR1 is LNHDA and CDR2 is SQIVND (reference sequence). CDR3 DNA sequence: TGTGCCAGTAGGCTTTCCGGCAGAACTGAAGCTTTCTTT. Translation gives CASRLSGRTEAFF.

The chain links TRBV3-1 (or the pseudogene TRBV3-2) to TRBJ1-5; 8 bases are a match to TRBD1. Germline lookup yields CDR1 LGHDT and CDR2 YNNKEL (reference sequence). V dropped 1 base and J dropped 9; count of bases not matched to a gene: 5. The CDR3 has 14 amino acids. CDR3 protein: CASSQVEGTGPQHF. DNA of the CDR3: TGTGCCAGCAGCCAAGTTGAGGGGACAGGGCCCCAGCATTTT.

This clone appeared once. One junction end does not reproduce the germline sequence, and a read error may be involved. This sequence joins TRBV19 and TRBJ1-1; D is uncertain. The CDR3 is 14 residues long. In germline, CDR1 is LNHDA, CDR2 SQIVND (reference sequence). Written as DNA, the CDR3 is TGTGCCAGTAGTATTTGGGTTATGAACACTGAGGCTTTCTTT. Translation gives CASSIWVMNTEAFF.

The CDR3 here is CASSEPPGTRQETQYF. CDR3 bases: TGTGCCAGCAGTGAACCACCGGGGACTAGACAAGAGACCCAGTACTTC. V is TRBV6-1 and J is TRBJ2-5; TRBD2 aligns across 8 bases. V was clipped by 2 bases and J by 2 bases; unmatched bases: 7. There are 16 residues in the CDR3. The germline gives CDR1 MNHNS, CDR2 SASEGT.

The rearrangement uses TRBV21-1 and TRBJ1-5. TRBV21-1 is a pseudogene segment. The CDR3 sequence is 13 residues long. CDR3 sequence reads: CASSKVGNQPQHF. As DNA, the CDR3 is TGTGCCAGCAGCAAAGTTGGGAATCAGCCCCAGCATTTT.

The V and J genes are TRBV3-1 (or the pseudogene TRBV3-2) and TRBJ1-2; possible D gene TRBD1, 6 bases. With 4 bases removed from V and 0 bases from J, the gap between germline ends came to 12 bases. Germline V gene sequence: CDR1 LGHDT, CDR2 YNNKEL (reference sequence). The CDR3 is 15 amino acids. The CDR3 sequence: CASSRGDIANYGYTF. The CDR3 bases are TGTGCCAGCAGCCGAGGGGACATCGCTAACTATGGCTACACCTTC.

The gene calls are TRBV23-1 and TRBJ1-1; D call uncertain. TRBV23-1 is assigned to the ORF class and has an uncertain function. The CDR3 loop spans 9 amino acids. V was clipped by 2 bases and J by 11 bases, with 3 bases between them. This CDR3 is CASSQHAFF. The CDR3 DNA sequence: TGCGCCAGCAGTCAACACGCTTTCTTT.

The CDR3 loop is CASSESAGNIQYF. The CDR3 nucleotides are TGCGCCAGCAGTGAGTCGGCGGGGAACATTCAGTACTTC. This chain links TRBV10-2 with TRBJ2-4, with D possibly TRBD2 on 6 matching bases. V shed 0 bases and J shed 7 bases, with 7 bases lying between them. The CDR3 totals 13 residues. Germline CDR1 WSHSY, CDR2 SAAADI.

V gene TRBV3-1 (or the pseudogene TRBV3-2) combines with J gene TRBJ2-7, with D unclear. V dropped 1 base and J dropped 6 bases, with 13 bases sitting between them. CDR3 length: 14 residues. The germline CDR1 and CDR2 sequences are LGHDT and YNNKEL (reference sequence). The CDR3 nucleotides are TGTGCCAGCAGCCAAGGTATGGGGAATATCGAGCAGTACTTC. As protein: CASSQGMGNIEQYF.

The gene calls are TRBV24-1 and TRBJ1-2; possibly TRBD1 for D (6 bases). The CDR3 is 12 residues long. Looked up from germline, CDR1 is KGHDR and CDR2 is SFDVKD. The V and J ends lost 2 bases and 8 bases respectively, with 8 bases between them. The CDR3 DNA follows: TGTGCCACCAGTGATTGGGACATCGGCTACACCTTC. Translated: CATSDWDIGYTF.

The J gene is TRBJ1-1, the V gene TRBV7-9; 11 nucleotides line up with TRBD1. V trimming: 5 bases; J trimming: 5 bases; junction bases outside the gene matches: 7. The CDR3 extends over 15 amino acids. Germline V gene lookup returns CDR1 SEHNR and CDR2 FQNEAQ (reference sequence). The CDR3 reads CASSAKGQGVTEAFF. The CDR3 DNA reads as TGTGCCAGCAGCGCCAAGGGACAGGGGGTTACTGAAGCTTTCTTT.

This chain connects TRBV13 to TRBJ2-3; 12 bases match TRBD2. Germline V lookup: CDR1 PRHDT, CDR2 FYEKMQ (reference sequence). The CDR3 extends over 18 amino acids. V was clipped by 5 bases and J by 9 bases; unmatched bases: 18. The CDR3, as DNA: TGTGCCAGCAGCCTCTCACTAGCGGGGGGTCCGGGGCGTGTGACGCAGTATTTT. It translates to CASSLSLAGGPGRVTQYF.